The T cell receptor (beta chain) described here comes from a study of CD8 T cells in ankylosing spondylitis. Study results and caveats: Ankylosing spondylitis blood appeared to carry a characteristic TCR beta motif of roughly 8 highly homologous variants. Clones linked to disease, bearing a CD8+ phenotype, were relatively rare in peripheral blood.

Germline V gene sequence: CDR1 MDHEN, CDR2 SYDVKM. V shed 6 bases, J shed 5 bases, and the junction held 9 bases outside the gene matches. The CDR3 extends over 14 amino acids. By quantitative 5'-RACE with molecular barcodes, the TCR beta libraries were made. TCRdb redid the calling of the 5' RACE reads with MiXCR, one entry per CDR3 protein. This sample has about 360,000 distinct CDR3 sequences, with 20% to 25% found just once. This clonotype was counted between two and nine times. Its cognate antigen is unknown. The sequence was collected from a male donor with ankylosing spondylitis or in good health (not recorded which). Input material: blood, either unsorted or a sorted T cell fraction (not recorded which). This chain joins TRBV28 and TRBJ1-2; 7 nucleotides agree with TRBD1. CDR3 nucleotides: TGTGCCAGCAGCTTGGGGACAGTAGAGTATGGCTACACCTTC. Its protein is CASSLGTVEYGYTF.